Listed below are T cell receptor beta chains from one sample, sequenced in a study of response to subunit inactivated influenza vaccine. TCRdb passed the RT-PCR reads through MiXCR, listing each CDR3 protein once. There are about 540,000 distinct CDR3 sequences in the sample; around 25% occur only once, and 2.5% to 3.5% lies in the top ten. These sequences were also reported in another study, on T cells expressing NK-cell markers.

This material consisted of CD4+ T cells sorted from PBMCs, taken roughly 13 days after vaccination. These receptors originate from a man aged 50-59 years who received an inactivated influenza vaccine. The CDR3 runs from the conserved cysteine through the conserved F or W. A D gene is named only where the DNA matches it firmly. Clone size is shown for a subset of rows, as once, few, many or a class of expanded clone.

clone_size | j_call | v_call | d_call | cdr3_nt | cdr3_aa
many | TRBJ2-1 | TRBV10-3 | . | TGTGCCATCAGTGACAACGTTCGGCGCCCGTCCTACAATGAGCAGTTCTTC | CAISDNVRRPSYNEQFF
few | TRBJ1-5 | TRBV12-3/TRBV12-4 | . | TGTGCCAGCAGTTTAGGCAAGCAGGCAGGGTGGGTTCAGCCCCAGCATTTT | CASSLGKQAGWVQPQHF
. | TRBJ2-1 | TRBV29-1 | TRBD1 | TGCAGCGTTGAACTCGGGACAGCATACAATGAGCAGTTCTTC | CSVELGTAYNEQFF
few | TRBJ2-7 | TRBV12-3/TRBV12-4 | . | TGTGCCAGCAGTTTTTCGGGGGCGCTCAACGACGAGCAGTACTTC | CASSFSGALNDEQYF
. | TRBJ1-2 | TRBV6-1 | TRBD1 | TGTGCCAGCAGTCCGACAGGGGACAGCTATGGCTACACCTTC | CASSPTGDSYGYTF
few | TRBJ2-1 | TRBV5-1 | . | TGCGCCAGCAGCTTGGCCAATCGGGGCAGTAACAATGAGCAGTTCTTC | CASSLANRGSNNEQFF
. | TRBJ1-5 | TRBV7-8 | TRBD1 | TGTGCCAGCAGCCCAGGCCGGACAGGGGCTCAGCCCCAGCATTTT | CASSPGRTGAQPQHF
. | TRBJ1-2 | TRBV2 | . | TGTGCCAGCAGTTCTGACGGAGGGAGCAACTATGGCTACACCTTC | CASSSDGGSNYGYTF
medium-sized | TRBJ1-5 | TRBV6-1 | . | TGTGCCAGCAGTGGACCTGAGGGCAATCAGCCCCAGCATTTT | CASSGPEGNQPQHF
. | TRBJ2-2 | TRBV10-3 | TRBD2 | TGTGCCATCAGTGAGCAAGCGGGAGTCAAAGGCGGGGAGCTGTTTTTT | CAISEQAGVKGGELFF
few | TRBJ2-7 | TRBV7-9 | TRBD2 | TGTGCCAGCAGCTTAGCAGGACTAGCTTTGTACGAGCAGTACTTC | CASSLAGLALYEQYF
. | TRBJ1-1 | TRBV7-2 | . | TGTGCCAGCAGCTTAGGACGGGCCAGCCACTTGGGAGCTTTCTTT | CASSLGRASHLGAFF
. | TRBJ2-1 | TRBV11-2 | . | TGTGCCAGCAGCCCATCGACCGGCGGAAATTACAATGAGCAGTTCTTC | CASSPSTGGNYNEQFF
. | TRBJ2-3 | TRBV4-3 | TRBD2 | TGCGCCAGCAGCCAGTCAACTAGCGCCAGTGGAGATACGCAGTATTTT | CASSQSTSASGDTQYF
few | TRBJ2-4 | TRBV12-3/TRBV12-4 | . | TGTGCCAGCAGCTCTCCACGAAACATTCAGTACTTC | CASSSPRNIQYF
. | TRBJ2-7 | TRBV5-1 | TRBD2 | TGCGCCAGCAGCTTGAAGGGACTAGCGGGAGGGAGCTCCTACGAGCAGTACTTC | CASSLKGLAGGSSYEQYF
few | TRBJ2-2 | TRBV11-2 | . | TGTGCCAGCAGCCCTCAGAGGGGAGGCACCGGGGAGCTGTTTTTT | CASSPQRGGTGELFF
. | TRBJ2-7 | TRBV28 | TRBD2 | TGTGCCAGCAGTTCTTCTGGACTAGCGGGAGGTTCCTCCTACGAGCAGTACTTC | CASSSSGLAGGSSYEQYF
many | TRBJ2-1 | TRBV5-1 | . | TGCGCCAGCAGTCTGGCCCAGGCGGCGTACAATGAGCAGTTCTTC | CASSLAQAAYNEQFF
few | TRBJ2-7 | TRBV9 | . | TGTGCCAGCAGCGTAGCTTCGAGTACCTACGAGCAGTACTTC | CASSVASSTYEQYF
few | TRBJ2-5 | TRBV11-2 | . | TGTGCCAGCAGCTTAGGGTACTCTTGGTCGGAAGAGACCCAGTACTTC | CASSLGYSWSEETQYF
. | TRBJ2-5 | TRBV7-2 | TRBD2 | TGTGCCAGCAGCTTAACTAGCGCTACGTACCAAGAGACCCAGTACTTC | CASSLTSATYQETQYF
few | TRBJ2-7 | TRBV6-5 | . | TGTGCCAGCAGTTACACCCCTGGTGAGCCCCGGGGGGAGCAGTACTTC | CASSYTPGEPRGEQYF
once | TRBJ2-7 | TRBV12-3/TRBV12-4 | TRBD2 | TGTGCCAGCAGTTTTATAAGGCTAGCGGGCTCCTACGAGCAGTACTTC | CASSFIRLAGSYEQYF
once | TRBJ2-5 | TRBV5-1 | . | TGCGCCAGCAGCTGGTCAGGTAAAGAGACCCAGTACTTC | CASSWSGKETQYF
. | TRBJ2-2 | TRBV7-9 | TRBD2 | TGTGCCATCCCACGGGCGCGGGGGGGCGGCACCGGGGAGCTGTTTTTT | CAIPRARGGGTGELFF
few | TRBJ1-5 | TRBV20-1 | . | TGCAGTGCTAGTCTATCCCGAGGGAGCAATCAGCCCCAGCATTTT | CSASLSRGSNQPQHF
. | TRBJ2-2 | TRBV9 | TRBD2 | TGTGCCAGCAGCGTAGGACTAGCGGACACCGGGGAGCTGTTTTTT | CASSVGLADTGELFF
. | TRBJ2-4 | TRBV20-1 | TRBD2 | TGCAGTGCTTTAGCGGGAGGGCCCAAAAACATTCAGTACTTC | CSALAGGPKNIQYF
. | TRBJ2-5 | TRBV3-1 | . | TGTGCCAGCTCACAACGAGAGACCCAGTACTTC | CASSQRETQYF
. | TRBJ2-7 | TRBV6-1 | TRBD1 | TGTGCCAGCAGTGAAACAGGGGACCTAGGCGAGCAGTACTTC | CASSETGDLGEQYF
once | TRBJ1-6 | TRBV6-1 | . | TGTGCCAGCAGTACCTTGGGGGGATCACCCCTCCACTTT | CASSTLGGSPLHF
. | TRBJ2-1 | TRBV28 | . | TGTGCCAGCAGTTTACCGGCCCGAAATGAGCAGTTCTTC | CASSLPARNEQFF
. | TRBJ2-1 | TRBV18 | TRBD2 | TGTGCCAGCTCACCCGATAGCGGGGCCCAGGCCGAGCAGTTCTTC | CASSPDSGAQAEQFF
many | TRBJ2-3 | TRBV7-2 | TRBD2 | TGTGCCAGCATGCTAGCGGCGGCAAATACGCAGTATTTT | CASMLAAANTQYF
many | TRBJ2-1 | TRBV4-3 | . | TGCGCCAGCAGCCACGGACCCGGATACAATGAGCAGTTCTTC | CASSHGPGYNEQFF
few | TRBJ2-7 | TRBV6-2/TRBV6-3 | . | TGTGCCAGCAGTTACTCCGGAGTGTCCTCCTACGAGCAGTACTTC | CASSYSGVSSYEQYF
few | TRBJ1-2 | TRBV5-1 | . | TGCGCCAGCAGCCCAGAAGGGGATACTAACTATGGCTACACCTTC | CASSPEGDTNYGYTF
few | TRBJ2-3 | TRBV4-1 | TRBD2 | TGCGCCAGCAGCCAGCACAGCGGGGGATACACAGATACGCAGTATTTT | CASSQHSGGYTDTQYF
. | TRBJ2-5 | TRBV18 | . | TGTGCCAGCTCACCATCGGCTATAGAGACCCAGTACTTC | CASSPSAIETQYF
. | TRBJ2-7 | TRBV20-1 | . | TGCAGTGCTAGTTCGGGCACCTACGAGCAGTACTTC | CSASSGTYEQYF
. | TRBJ2-3 | TRBV9 | . | TGTGCCAGCAGCGCAACAGTGGGCGAAACGCAGTATTTT | CASSATVGETQYF
few | TRBJ2-7 | TRBV9 | TRBD2 | TGTGCCAGCAGCGTAGGGCTAGCGGGGGACTCCTACGAGCAGTACTTC | CASSVGLAGDSYEQYF
. | TRBJ2-3 | TRBV27 | TRBD2 | TGTGCCAGCAGTTACGGGAGCGGGAGATTTGATACGCAGTATTTT | CASSYGSGRFDTQYF
. | TRBJ2-7 | TRBV20-1 | . | TGCAGTGCTTCCCGGGAGTTGCAGTACTTC | CSASRELQYF
few | TRBJ2-2 | TRBV4-1 | . | TGCGCCAGCAGCCAAGCGCAGGGTGGCACCGGGGAGCTGTTTTTT | CASSQAQGGTGELFF
. | TRBJ2-5 | TRBV9 | . | TGTGCCAGCAGTCGACTCGGGGGCTCCGTTTTAGAGACCCAGTACTTC | CASSRLGGSVLETQYF
. | TRBJ1-1 | TRBV20-1 | . | TGCAGCGAAAAGGGAGGGTTCAAGAACACTGAAGCTTTCTTT | CSEKGGFKNTEAFF
few | TRBJ2-1 | TRBV3-1 | TRBD2 | TGTGCCAGCACCCGGAGGGCTAGCGGGAGTGGAACACGCTATGAGCAGTTCTTC | CASTRRASGSGTRYEQFF
few | TRBJ2-6 | TRBV6-6 | . | TGTGCCAGCACCACCTCTGGGGCCAACGTCCTGACTTTC | CASTTSGANVLTF
. | TRBJ1-6 | TRBV9 | . | TGTGCCAGTGGGGGTAATTCACCCCTCCACTTT | CASGGNSPLHF